This entry lists 24 T cell receptor beta chains sequenced from one sample in a study of blood T cells in healthy people across ages. A second PCR, run for roughly 6 to 11 cycles, used a sample-barcoded 5' primer plus a J-beta primer mix. TCRdb reanalysed the 5' RACE reads using MiXCR and keeps one entry per CDR3 protein. The sample lists some 370,000 distinct CDR3 sequences, over 45% occurring once. Sequenced material: blood. These receptors came from a man in his 60s in good health.

This clonotype appeared once. The chain employs TRBV12-3 or TRBV12-4 and TRBJ1-6, with D maybe TRBD1 (6 bases). The CDR3 sequence is 15 residues long. Trimming removed 5 bases at V and 4 bases at J, with 12 bases between. CDR3 in amino acids: CASSRGRGYNSPLHF. The CDR3 DNA follows: TGTGCCAGCAGTAGGGGGAGGGGGTATAATTCACCCCTCCACTTT.

This sequence joins TRBV20-1 and TRBJ1-1, with unresolved D. The CDR3 covers 13 residues. V was trimmed by 6 bases and J by 3 bases, leaving 14 bases between them. Germline CDR1 reads DFQATT; CDR2 reads SNEGSKA (reference sequence). For the CDR3, the DNA is TGCAGTGCCCCCGGACTGATGGACACTGAAGCTTTCTTT. This translates into CSAPGLMDTEAFF.

This rearrangement joins TRBV20-1 to TRBJ1-6; no firm D call. The CDR3 contains 14 residues. Trimming took 3 bases from V and 5 from J, leaving 11 bases between them. The germline V gene encodes CDR1 DFQATT and CDR2 SNEGSKA (reference sequence). The CDR3 sequence is CSASSFGDNSPLHF. The CDR3, as DNA: TGCAGTGCTAGCTCTTTTGGAGATAATTCACCCCTCCACTTT.

J is TRBJ2-7 and V is TRBV20-1; D is undetermined. The V gene lost 3 bases and the J gene lost 6 bases, with 18 bases spanning the gap. Germline V gives CDR1 DFQATT, CDR2 SNEGSKA (reference sequence). This CDR3 has 14 amino acids. The CDR3 region is CSASKEGLRSEQYF. The CDR3 region has the DNA TGCAGTGCTAGTAAGGAAGGGCTTCGATCCGAGCAGTACTTC.

This clonotype was counted at least ten times. J is TRBJ2-5 and V is TRBV29-1; TRBD1 matches 7 bases. Losses at the gene ends were 4 bases for V and 11 bases for J; bases not matched to a gene: 10. The CDR3 spans 12 residues. Germline values: CDR1 SQVTM, CDR2 ANQGSEA. The chain's CDR3 is CSVGTGLGEQYF. CDR3 bases: TGCAGCGTTGGGACAGGCCTGGGGGAGCAGTACTTC.

The chain couples TRBV4-3 to TRBJ2-1, with 7 bases lining up with TRBD1. Germline V CDR1 and CDR2: LGHNA, YSLEER. The CDR3 runs 18 residues. Trimming removed 6 bases from V and 4 bases from J; junction bases left unmatched: 18. CDR3 sequence reads: CASRKKIQGGALYNEQFF. In DNA form, the CDR3 reads TGCGCCAGCAGAAAAAAAATCCAAGGGGGCGCGCTGTACAATGAGCAGTTCTTC.

This rearrangement joins TRBV3-1 to TRBJ2-3, with TRBD2 matching over 14 bases. Germline CDR1 is LGHDT and CDR2 is YNNKEL (reference sequence). The CDR3 spans 19 residues. Trimming cost V 4 bases and J 1 base; bases outside gene matches: 10. The CDR3 sequence is CASSPSGLAGGQGTDTQYF. The DNA for the CDR3 is TGTGCCAGCAGCCCAAGCGGACTAGCGGGGGGTCAAGGCACAGATACGCAGTATTTT.

The chain carries TRBV6-6 and TRBJ1-6; D remains unclear. Germline CDR1 MNHNY, CDR2 SVGAGI (reference sequence). The V and J ends lost 0 bases and 8 bases respectively, with 8 bases between them. The CDR3 sequence is 14 residues long. The CDR3 nucleotides read TGTGCCAGCAGTTACTCCAACGAGTATTCACCCCTCCACTTT. Protein sequence: CASSYSNEYSPLHF.

The CDR3 spells CAWSGVGFETQYF. In nucleotides, the CDR3 is TGTGCCTGGAGCGGCGTCGGTTTCGAGACCCAGTACTTC. This rearrangement joins TRBV30 to TRBJ2-5, with D hard to call. The V end lost 3 bases, the J end lost 5 bases, and 13 bases lay between the germline ends. In germline, CDR1 is GTSNPN, CDR2 SVGIG (reference sequence). The CDR3 sequence is 13 residues long.

The chain joins TRBV11-3 to TRBJ2-1; TRBD2 is a possible D gene (6 bases). The germline gives CDR1 SGHNT, CDR2 YENEEA. V lost 4 bases and J lost 7, with 11 bases in between. This CDR3 region has 13 residues. In DNA form, the CDR3 reads TGTGCCAGCAGCTCGCGGGACCTAAATGAGCAGTTCTTC. This codes for CASSSRDLNEQFF.

This clonotype has only a few counts. The genes are TRBV29-1 and TRBJ2-7; D assignment may be TRBD1 or TRBD2 (6 bases each). The CDR3 covers 14 residues. The V gene lost 4 bases and the J gene lost 2 bases, with 15 bases spanning the gap. Germline assignment: CDR1 SQVTM and CDR2 ANQGSEA. CDR3 region: CSVVSPGAAYEQYF. CDR3 DNA: TGCAGCGTTGTTTCCCCGGGGGCAGCCTACGAGCAGTACTTC.

The chain links TRBV12-3 or TRBV12-4 to TRBJ2-1; TRBD2 is a possible D gene (6 bases). The CDR3 spans 16 residues. The V end was cut by 6 bases, the J end by 0 bases, with 15 bases between. This CDR3 is CASSEPGLSSYNEQFF. The CDR3 nucleotides read TGTGCCAGCAGCGAGCCGGGACTTAGCTCCTACAATGAGCAGTTCTTC.

Remarks on this clonotype: This may come from a read error, since a much larger clone is one base off. The rearrangement joins TRBV27 to TRBJ2-3, with a weak D call TRBD1 (6 bases). The V gene's germline CDR1 is MNHEY and CDR2 SMNVEV (reference sequence). There are 15 residues in the CDR3. This chain's CDR3 is CASSSIQGRTDTRYF. The CDR3 DNA follows: TGTGCCAGCAGTTCAATACAGGGAAGGACAGATACGCGGTATTTT.

V and J are TRBV20-1 and TRBJ2-1; TRBD1 matches at 7 bases. Germline assignment: CDR1 DFQATT and CDR2 SNEGSKA (reference sequence). This CDR3 has 12 amino acids. Trimming removed 5 bases from V and 7 bases from J; junction bases left unmatched: 5. The CDR3 loop is CSAQIRGNEQFF. CDR3 in DNA: TGCAGTGCTCAGATCAGGGGGAATGAGCAGTTCTTC.

The chain has TRBV5-1 and TRBJ2-7; 12 nucleotides line up with TRBD2. This CDR3 comprises 14 residues. CDR1 and CDR2 (germline): SGHRS, YFSETQ. V shed 1 base and J 6 bases; nucleotides not matched to a gene: 2. The CDR3 here is CASSLTLAGGEQYF. The CDR3 DNA follows: TGCGCCAGCAGCTTGACACTAGCGGGAGGCGAGCAGTACTTC.

The sample holds a few counts of this clonotype. This sequence joins TRBV28 and TRBJ1-2, with D tentatively TRBD1 (5 bases). Germline V gene data show CDR1 as MDHEN and CDR2 as SYDVKM. This CDR3 spans 14 amino acids. Trimming left V 3 bases short and J 7 bases short, with 15 bases between. The CDR3 reads CASSLVLRGSGYTF. The CDR3 region has the DNA TGTGCCAGCAGTTTGGTCCTACGGGGCTCTGGCTACACCTTC.

The chain has TRBV2 and TRBJ2-7, with D maybe TRBD1 (6 bases). CDR1 and CDR2 (germline): SNHLY, FYNNEI. With 8 bases removed from V and 1 base from J, the gap between germline ends came to 15 bases. The CDR3 runs 14 residues. CDR3 region: CASGGRGFSYEQYF. CDR3 in DNA: TGTGCCAGCGGGGGCCGGGGCTTTTCCTACGAGCAGTACTTC.

This clonotype was observed a few times. The rearrangement links TRBV6-2 or TRBV6-3 to TRBJ2-3, with TRBD2 matching 14 bases. Trimming at V came to 2 bases and at J to 3 bases, leaving 10 bases not matched to a gene. The germline gives CDR1 MNHEY, CDR2 SVGEGT. This CDR3 contains 19 residues. The CDR3 DNA reads TGTGCCAGCAGTTACCCTAAGGGACTAGCGGGAGAACCGACAGATACGCAGTATTTT. Its protein product is CASSYPKGLAGEPTDTQYF.

This clonotype was found a few times. This rearrangement joins TRBV6-1 to TRBJ1-2; a weak D match, TRBD1 (6 bases). The CDR3 contains 15 residues. CDR1 is MNHNS and CDR2 is SASEGT in the germline V gene. The ends were cut back, 5 bases at V and 8 bases at J, with 21 bases in the middle. This chain's CDR3 is CASSPYRAPEGGYTF. CDR3 nucleotide sequence: TGTGCCAGCAGTCCTTACAGGGCGCCCGAAGGAGGCTACACCTTC.

CDR3 sequence: CASTQGTGHWGYTF. CDR3 nucleotide sequence: TGCGCCAGCACCCAAGGGACAGGGCACTGGGGCTACACCTTC. The chain employs TRBV5-1 and TRBJ1-2; 9 bases line up with TRBD1. The CDR3 is 14 amino acids. The junction had 11 bases not matched to a gene; V was cut back by 6 bases and J by 8 bases. The germline V gene has CDR1 SGHRS and CDR2 YFSETQ.

The chain couples TRBV29-1 to TRBJ2-1, with 8 bases identical to TRBD1. The CDR3 runs 15 residues. The germline V gene has CDR1 SQVTM and CDR2 ANQGSEA. V dropped 6 bases and J dropped 0; count of bases not matched to a gene: 7. Here the CDR3 DNA reads TGCAGCGTCGTGCAGGGGGCGAGCTCCTACAATGAGCAGTTCTTC. This gives the protein CSVVQGASSYNEQFF.

This rearrangement joins TRBV20-1 to TRBJ2-7, with no clear D. Per germline, CDR1 DFQATT and CDR2 SNEGSKA (reference sequence). V dropped 3 bases and J dropped 0 bases, with 12 bases sitting between them. This CDR3 spans 14 amino acids. This CDR3 is CSASPPTNSYEQYF. The CDR3 DNA follows: TGCAGTGCTAGCCCCCCTACTAACTCCTACGAGCAGTACTTC.

The chain recombines TRBV6-1 with TRBJ2-3, with unresolved D. The CDR3 extends over 16 amino acids. Germline-derived CDR1 and CDR2 are MNHNS and SASEGT. Deletions cut 4 bases from V and 2 bases from J, with 16 bases between. The CDR3 region is CASSGTLGEATDTQYF. CDR3 DNA sequence: TGTGCCAGCAGTGGAACTCTAGGAGAGGCCACAGATACGCAGTATTTT.

About this clonotype: Its ends do not fully match the called genes, so a read error is possible. The chain couples TRBV30 to TRBJ1-2, with unresolved D. The CDR3 extends over 12 amino acids. Per the germline V gene, CDR1 is GTSNPN and CDR2 is SVGIG (reference sequence). The CDR3 region has the DNA TGTGCCCGGAGTGTAGGTAACTATGGCTACACCTTC. It codes for CARSVGNYGYTF.